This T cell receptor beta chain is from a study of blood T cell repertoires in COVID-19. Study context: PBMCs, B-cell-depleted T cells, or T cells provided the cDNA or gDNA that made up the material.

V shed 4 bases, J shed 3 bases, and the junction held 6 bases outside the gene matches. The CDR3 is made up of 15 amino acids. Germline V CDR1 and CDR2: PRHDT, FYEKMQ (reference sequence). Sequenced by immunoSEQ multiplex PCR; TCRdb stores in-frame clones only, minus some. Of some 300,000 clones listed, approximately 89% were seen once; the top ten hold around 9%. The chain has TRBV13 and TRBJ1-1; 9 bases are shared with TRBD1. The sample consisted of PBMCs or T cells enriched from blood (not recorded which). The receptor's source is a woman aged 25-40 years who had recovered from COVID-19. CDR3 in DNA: TGTGCCAGCAGCTCAACAGGGGGCATAGACACTGAAGCTTTCTTT. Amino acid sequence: CASSSTGGIDTEAFF.